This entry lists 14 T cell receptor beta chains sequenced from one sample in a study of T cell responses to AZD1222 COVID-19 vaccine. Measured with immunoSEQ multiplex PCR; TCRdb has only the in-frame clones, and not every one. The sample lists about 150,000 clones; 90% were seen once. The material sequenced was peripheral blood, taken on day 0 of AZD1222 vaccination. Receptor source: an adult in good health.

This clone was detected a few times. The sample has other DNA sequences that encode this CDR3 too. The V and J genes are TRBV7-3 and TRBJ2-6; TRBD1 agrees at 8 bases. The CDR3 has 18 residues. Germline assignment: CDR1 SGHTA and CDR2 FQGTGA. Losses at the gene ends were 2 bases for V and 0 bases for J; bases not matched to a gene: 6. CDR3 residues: CASSLHGTGYSGANVLTF. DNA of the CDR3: TGTGCCAGCAGCTTACATGGGACAGGTTACTCTGGGGCCAACGTCCTGACTTTC.

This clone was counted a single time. In DNA form, the CDR3 reads TGTGCCATCAGTGAGTCGATTGGGGGGAACTACGAGCAGTACTTC. Protein: CAISESIGGNYEQYF. The rearrangement links TRBV10-3 to TRBJ2-7, with D perhaps matching TRBD2 (6 bases). In germline, CDR1 is ENHRY, CDR2 SYGVKD. The CDR3 runs to 15 residues. V was shortened by 0 bases and J by 3 bases, with 12 bases between the two germline ends.

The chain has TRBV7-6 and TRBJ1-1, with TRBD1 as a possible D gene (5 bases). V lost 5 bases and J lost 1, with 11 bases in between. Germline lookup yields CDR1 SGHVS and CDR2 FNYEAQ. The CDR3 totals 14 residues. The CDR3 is CASSKIGGNTEAFF. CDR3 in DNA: TGTGCCAGCAGCAAAATTGGGGGGAACACTGAAGCTTTCTTT.

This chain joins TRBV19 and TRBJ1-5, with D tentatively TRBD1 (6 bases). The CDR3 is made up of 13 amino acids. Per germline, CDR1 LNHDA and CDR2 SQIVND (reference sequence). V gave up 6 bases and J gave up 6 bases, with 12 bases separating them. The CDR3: CASSTGLAQPQHF. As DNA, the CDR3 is TGTGCCAGTAGCACAGGGTTGGCTCAGCCCCAGCATTTT. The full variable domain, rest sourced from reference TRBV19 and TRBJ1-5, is DGGITQSPKYLFRKEGQNVTLSCEQNLNHDAMYWYRQDPGQGLRLIYYSQIVNDFQKGDIAEGYSVSREKKESFPLTVTSAQKNPTAFYLCASSTGLAQPQHFGDGTRLSIL.

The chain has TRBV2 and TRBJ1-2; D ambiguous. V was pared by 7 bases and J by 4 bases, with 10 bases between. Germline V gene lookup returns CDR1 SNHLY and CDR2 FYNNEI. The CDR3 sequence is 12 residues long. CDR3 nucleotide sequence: TGTGCCAGCAATGAGGGCTCCTATGGCTACACCTTC. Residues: CASNEGSYGYTF.

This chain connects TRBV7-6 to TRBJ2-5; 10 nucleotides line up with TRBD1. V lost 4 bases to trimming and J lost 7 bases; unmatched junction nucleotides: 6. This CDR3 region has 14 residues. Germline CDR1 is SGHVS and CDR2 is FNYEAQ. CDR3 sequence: CASSSPGQGTTQYF. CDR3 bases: TGTGCCAGCAGCTCACCGGGACAGGGGACGACCCAGTACTTC.

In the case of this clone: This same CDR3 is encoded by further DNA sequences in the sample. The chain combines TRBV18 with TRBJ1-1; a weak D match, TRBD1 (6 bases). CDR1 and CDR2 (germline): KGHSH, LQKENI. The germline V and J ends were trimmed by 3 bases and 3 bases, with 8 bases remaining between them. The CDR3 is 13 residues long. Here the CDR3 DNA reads TGTGCCAGCTCACCCAGGGGTGACACTGAAGCTTTCTTT. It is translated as CASSPRGDTEAFF.

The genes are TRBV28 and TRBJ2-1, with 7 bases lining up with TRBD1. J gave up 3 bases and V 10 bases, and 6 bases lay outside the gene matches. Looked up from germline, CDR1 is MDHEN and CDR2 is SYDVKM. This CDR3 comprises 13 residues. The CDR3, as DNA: TGTGCCACCCGGGACAGAGTCTACAATGAGCAGTTCTTC. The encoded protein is CATRDRVYNEQFF.

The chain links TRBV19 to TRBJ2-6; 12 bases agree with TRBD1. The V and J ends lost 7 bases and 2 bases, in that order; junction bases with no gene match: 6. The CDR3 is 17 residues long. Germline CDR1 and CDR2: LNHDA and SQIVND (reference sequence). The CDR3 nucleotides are TGTGCCAGTAATCCGGGGACAGGGGGCGCTGGGGCCAACGTCCTGACTTTC. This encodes CASNPGTGGAGANVLTF.

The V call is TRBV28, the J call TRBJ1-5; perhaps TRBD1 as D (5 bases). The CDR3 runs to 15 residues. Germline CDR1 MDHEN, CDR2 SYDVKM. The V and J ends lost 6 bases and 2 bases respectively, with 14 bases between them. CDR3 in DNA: TGTGCCAGCAGGGGGACGTCGTCTGGCAATCAGCCCCAGCATTTT. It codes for CASRGTSSGNQPQHF.

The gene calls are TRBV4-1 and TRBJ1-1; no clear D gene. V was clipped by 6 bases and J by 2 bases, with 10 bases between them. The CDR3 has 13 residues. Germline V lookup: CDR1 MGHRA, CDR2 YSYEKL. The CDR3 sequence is CASSFFRNTEAFF. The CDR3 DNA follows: TGCGCCAGCAGTTTCTTTAGAAACACTGAAGCTTTCTTT.

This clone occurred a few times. The CDR3 loop is CASSFVAGNTEAFF. The CDR3 DNA follows: TGTGCCAGCAGCTTTGTAGCGGGGAACACTGAAGCTTTCTTT. This sequence joins TRBV7-9 and TRBJ1-1; D unresolved. The CDR3 covers 14 residues. V was clipped by 3 bases and J by 1 base, with 9 bases between them. Germline V gene data show CDR1 as SEHNR and CDR2 as FQNEAQ (reference sequence).

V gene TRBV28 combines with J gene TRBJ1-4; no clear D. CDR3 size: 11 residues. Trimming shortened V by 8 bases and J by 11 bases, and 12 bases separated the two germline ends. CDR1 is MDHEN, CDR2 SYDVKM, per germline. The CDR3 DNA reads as TGTGCCAGCGGGCACGGGAGGAAACTGTTTTTT. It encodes CASGHGRKLFF. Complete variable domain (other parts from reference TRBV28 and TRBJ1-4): DVKVTQSSRYLVKRTGEKVFLECVQDMDHENMFWYRQDPGLGLRLIYFSYDVKMKEKGDIPEGYSVSREKKERFSLILESASTNQTSMYLCASGHGRKLFFGSGTQLSVL.

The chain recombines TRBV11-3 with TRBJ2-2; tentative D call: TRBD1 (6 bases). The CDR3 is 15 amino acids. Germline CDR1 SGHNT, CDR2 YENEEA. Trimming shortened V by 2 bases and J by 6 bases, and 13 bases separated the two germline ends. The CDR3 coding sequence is TGTGCCAGCAGCTTATTCCCCCCAGGGGCCGGGGAGCTGTTTTTT. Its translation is CASSLFPPGAGELFF.